This T cell receptor beta chain was retrieved from a study of early T cells in non-severe SARS-CoV-2 infection. Overall study context: It was bulk RNA from unsorted whole blood that was sequenced, and the chains were unpaired.

The CDR3 has 13 residues. V was shortened by 1 base and J by 4 bases, with 10 bases between the two germline ends. The germline CDR1 and CDR2 sequences are SQVTM and ANQGSEA. Unique molecular identifiers (one per individual cDNA molecule) were attached. TCRdb re-called the 5' RACE reads through MiXCR, storing one row per CDR3 protein. This table has around 67,000 distinct CDR3 sequences, under 15% appearing once. The sequencing input was whole blood. The receptor's source is an adult who was a healthcare worker with PCR-confirmed SARS-CoV-2 infection or an uninfected control (not recorded which). This chain connects TRBV29-1 to TRBJ2-5, with a possible D match to TRBD2 (5 bases). CDR3 in amino acids: CSVEGVLAETQYF. The DNA of the CDR3 is TGCAGCGTTGAAGGTGTCCTAGCAGAGACCCAGTACTTC.